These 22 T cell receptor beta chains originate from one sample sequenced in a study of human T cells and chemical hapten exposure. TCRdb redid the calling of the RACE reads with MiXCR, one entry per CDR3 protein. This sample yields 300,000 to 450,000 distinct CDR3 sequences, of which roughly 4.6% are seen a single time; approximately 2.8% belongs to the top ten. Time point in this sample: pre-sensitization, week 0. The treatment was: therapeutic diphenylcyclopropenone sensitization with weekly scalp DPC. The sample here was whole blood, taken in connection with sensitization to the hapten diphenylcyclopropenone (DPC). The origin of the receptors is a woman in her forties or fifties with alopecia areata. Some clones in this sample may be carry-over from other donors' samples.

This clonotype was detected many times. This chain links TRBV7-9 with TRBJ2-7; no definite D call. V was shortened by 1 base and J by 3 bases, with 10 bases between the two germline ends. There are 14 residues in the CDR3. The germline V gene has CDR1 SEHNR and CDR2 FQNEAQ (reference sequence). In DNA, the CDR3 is TGTGCCAGCAGCTTAGGGCAGGCCGTCTACGAGCAGTACTTC. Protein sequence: CASSLGQAVYEQYF.

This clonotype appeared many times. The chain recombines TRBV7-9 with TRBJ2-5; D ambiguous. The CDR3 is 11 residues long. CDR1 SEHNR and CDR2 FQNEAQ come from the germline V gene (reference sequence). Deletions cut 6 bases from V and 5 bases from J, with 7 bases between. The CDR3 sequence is CASSNPETQYF. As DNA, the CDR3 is TGTGCCAGCAGTAACCCCGAGACCCAGTACTTC.

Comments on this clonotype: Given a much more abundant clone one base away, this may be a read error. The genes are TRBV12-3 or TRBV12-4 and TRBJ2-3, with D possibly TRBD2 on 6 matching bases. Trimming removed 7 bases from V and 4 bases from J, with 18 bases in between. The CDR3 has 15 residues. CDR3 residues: CASTTSGVRADTQYF. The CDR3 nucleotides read TGTGCCAGCACTACCTCGGGAGTCCGCGCAGATACGCAGTATTTT.

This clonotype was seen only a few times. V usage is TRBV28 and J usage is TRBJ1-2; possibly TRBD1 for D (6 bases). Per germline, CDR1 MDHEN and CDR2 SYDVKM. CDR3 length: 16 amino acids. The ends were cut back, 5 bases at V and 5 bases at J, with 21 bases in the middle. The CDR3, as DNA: TGTGCCAGCAGTCCCTTGGACAGCCCCTTTTTGTATGGCTACACCTTC. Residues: CASSPLDSPFLYGYTF.

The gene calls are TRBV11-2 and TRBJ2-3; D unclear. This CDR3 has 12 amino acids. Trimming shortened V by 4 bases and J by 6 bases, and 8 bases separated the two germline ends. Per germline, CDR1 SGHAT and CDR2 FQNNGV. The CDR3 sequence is CASSSARDTQYF. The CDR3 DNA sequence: TGTGCCAGCAGCTCCGCGCGGGATACGCAGTATTTT. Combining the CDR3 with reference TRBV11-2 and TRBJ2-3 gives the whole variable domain EAGVAQSPRYKIIEKRQSVAFWCNPISGHATLYWYQQILGQGPKLLIQFQNNGVVDDSQLPKDRFSAERLKGVDSTLKIQPAKLEDSAVYLCASSSARDTQYFGPGTRLTVL.

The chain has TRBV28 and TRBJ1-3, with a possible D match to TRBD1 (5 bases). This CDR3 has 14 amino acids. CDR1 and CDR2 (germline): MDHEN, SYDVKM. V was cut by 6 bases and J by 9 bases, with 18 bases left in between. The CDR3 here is CASSPAGAQGTIYF. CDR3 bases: TGTGCCAGCAGCCCCGCCGGGGCCCAAGGCACCATATATTTT.

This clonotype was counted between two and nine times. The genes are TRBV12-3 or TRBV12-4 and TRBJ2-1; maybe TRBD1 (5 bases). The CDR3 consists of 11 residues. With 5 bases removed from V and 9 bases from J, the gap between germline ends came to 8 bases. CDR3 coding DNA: TGTGCCAGCAGTCCAGGGTTTGAGCAGTTCTTC. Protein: CASSPGFEQFF.

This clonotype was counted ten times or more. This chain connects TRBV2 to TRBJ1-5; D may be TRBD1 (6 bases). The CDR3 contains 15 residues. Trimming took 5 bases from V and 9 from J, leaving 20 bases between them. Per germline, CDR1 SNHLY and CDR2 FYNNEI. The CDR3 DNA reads TGTGCCAGCAGTCCCCGGGACAAGTTCTCAGGGCCCCAGCATTTT. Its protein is CASSPRDKFSGPQHF. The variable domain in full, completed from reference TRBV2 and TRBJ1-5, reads EPEVTQTPSHQVTQMGQEVILRCVPISNHLYFYWYRQILGQKVEFLVSFYNNEISEKSEIFDDQFSVERPDGSNFTLKIRSTKLEDSAMYFCASSPRDKFSGPQHFGDGTRLSIL.

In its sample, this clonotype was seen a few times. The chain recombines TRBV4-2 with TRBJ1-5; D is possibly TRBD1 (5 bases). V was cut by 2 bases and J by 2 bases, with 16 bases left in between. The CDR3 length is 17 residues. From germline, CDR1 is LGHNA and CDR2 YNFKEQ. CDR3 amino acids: CASSQSSWGSGNQPQHF. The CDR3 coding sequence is TGTGCCAGCAGCCAATCCTCTTGGGGGAGTGGCAATCAGCCCCAGCATTTT.

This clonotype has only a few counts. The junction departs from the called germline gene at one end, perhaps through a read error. The CDR3 DNA follows: TGTGTCAGCAGTCGGCGGACAGGGGGTGGTCACGAGCAGTACTTC. It is translated as CVSSRRTGGGHEQYF. This sequence joins TRBV28 and TRBJ2-7; the match to TRBD1 covers 10 bases. This CDR3 spans 15 amino acids. Per germline, CDR1 MDHEN and CDR2 SYDVKM.

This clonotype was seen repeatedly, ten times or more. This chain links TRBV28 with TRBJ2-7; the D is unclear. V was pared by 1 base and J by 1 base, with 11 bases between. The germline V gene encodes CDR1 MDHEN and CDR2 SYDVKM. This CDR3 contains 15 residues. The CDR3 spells CASSLFGGSSYEQYF. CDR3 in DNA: TGTGCCAGCAGTTTATTTGGCGGATCGTCCTACGAGCAGTACTTC.

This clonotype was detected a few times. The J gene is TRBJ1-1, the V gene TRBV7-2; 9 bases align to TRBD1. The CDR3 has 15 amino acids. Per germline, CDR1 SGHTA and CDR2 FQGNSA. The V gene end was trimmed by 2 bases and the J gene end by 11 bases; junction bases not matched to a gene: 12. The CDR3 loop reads CASSLLGQGAVRAFF. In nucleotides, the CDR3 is TGTGCCAGCAGCTTATTGGGACAGGGAGCTGTAAGGGCTTTCTTT.

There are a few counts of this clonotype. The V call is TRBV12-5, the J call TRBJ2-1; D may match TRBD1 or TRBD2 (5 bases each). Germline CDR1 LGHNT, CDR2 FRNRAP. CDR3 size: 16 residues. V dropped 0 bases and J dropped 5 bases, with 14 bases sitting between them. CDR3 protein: CASGLVHGAGDNEQFF. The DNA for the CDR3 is TGTGCTAGTGGTTTGGTACATGGGGCCGGGGACAATGAGCAGTTCTTC.

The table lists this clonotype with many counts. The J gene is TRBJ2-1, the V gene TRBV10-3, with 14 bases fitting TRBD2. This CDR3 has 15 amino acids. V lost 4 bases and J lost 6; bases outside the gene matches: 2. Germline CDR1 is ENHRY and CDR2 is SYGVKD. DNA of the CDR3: TGTGCCATCAGTGGTGGGACTAGCGGGAGCAATGAGCAGTTCTTC. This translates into CAISGGTSGSNEQFF.

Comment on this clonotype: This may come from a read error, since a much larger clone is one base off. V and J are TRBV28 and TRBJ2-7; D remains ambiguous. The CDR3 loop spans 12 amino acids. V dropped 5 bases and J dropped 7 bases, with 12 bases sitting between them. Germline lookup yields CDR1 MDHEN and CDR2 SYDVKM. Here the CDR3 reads CASSNSWKEQYF. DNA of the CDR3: TGTGCCAGCAGTAACTCATGGAAAGAGCAGTACTTC.

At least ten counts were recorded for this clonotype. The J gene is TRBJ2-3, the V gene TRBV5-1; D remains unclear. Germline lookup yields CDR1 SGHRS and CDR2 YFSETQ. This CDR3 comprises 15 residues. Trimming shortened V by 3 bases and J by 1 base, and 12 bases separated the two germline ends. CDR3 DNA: TGCGCCAGCAGCTACCCATTGACTGGCACAGATACGCAGTATTTT. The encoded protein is CASSYPLTGTDTQYF.

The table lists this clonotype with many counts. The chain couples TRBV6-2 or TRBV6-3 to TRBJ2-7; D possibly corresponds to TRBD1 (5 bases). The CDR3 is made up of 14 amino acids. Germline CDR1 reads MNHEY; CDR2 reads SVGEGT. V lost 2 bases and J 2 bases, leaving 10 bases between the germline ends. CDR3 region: CASSYVQGPYEQYF. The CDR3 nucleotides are TGTGCCAGCAGTTACGTGCAGGGCCCCTACGAGCAGTACTTC.

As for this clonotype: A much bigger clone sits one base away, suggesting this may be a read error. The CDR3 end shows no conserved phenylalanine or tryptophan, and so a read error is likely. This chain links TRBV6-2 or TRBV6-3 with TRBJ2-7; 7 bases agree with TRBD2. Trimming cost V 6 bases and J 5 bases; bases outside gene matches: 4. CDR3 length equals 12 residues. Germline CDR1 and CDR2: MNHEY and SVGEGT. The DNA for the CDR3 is TGTGCCAGCAGACTAGCGAGGGACGAGCAGTACCTC. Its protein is CASRLARDEQYL.

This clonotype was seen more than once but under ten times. This CDR3 reads CASSLASPTPNTQYF. The CDR3 nucleotides are TGCGCCAGCAGCTTGGCAAGTCCGACGCCTAATACGCAGTATTTT. The rearrangement uses TRBV5-1 and TRBJ2-3; D not resolved. The CDR3 runs 15 residues. V was shortened by 0 bases and J by 7 bases, with 15 bases between the two germline ends. Germline values: CDR1 SGHRS, CDR2 YFSETQ.

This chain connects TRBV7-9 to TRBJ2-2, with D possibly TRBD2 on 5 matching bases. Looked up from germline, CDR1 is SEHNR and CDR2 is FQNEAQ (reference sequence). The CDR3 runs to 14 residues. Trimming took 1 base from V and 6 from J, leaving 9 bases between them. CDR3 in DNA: TGTGCCAGCAGCTTAGGCCTGGAGGCCGGGGAGCTGTTTTTT. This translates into CASSLGLEAGELFF. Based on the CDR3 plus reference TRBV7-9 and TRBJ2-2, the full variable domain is DTGVSQNPRHKITKRGQNVTFRCDPISEHNRLYWYRQTLGQGPEFLTYFQNEAQLEKSRLLSDRFSAERPKGSFSTLEIQRTEQGDSAMYLCASSLGLEAGELFFGEGSRLTVL.

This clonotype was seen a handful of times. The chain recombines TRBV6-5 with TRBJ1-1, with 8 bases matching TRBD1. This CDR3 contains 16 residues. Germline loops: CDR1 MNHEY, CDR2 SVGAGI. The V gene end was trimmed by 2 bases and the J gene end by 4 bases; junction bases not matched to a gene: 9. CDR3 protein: CASSYGTGGTSTEAFF. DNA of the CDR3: TGTGCCAGCAGTTACGGAACAGGGGGTACATCCACTGAAGCTTTCTTT.

The CDR3 sequence: CASSESWASSTEAFF. The CDR3 nucleotides read TGTGCCAGCAGTGAATCCTGGGCCAGCAGCACTGAAGCTTTCTTT. This chain links TRBV25-1 with TRBJ1-1, with D hard to call. Per the germline V gene, CDR1 is MGHDK and CDR2 is SYGVNS. Trimming cost V 1 base and J 4 bases, with 13 bases left between them. CDR3 length equals 15 residues.